This T cell receptor beta chain was sequenced during a study of identical twins (dated by TCRdb to about 2016). About the study as a whole: To test whether fetal clonotypes persist, this study deep-sequenced TCR alpha and beta repertoires from monozygotic twins, from unrelated adults of various ages, and from cord blood. To rule out contamination, replicate twin experiments were performed at different times with different library preparation protocols.

The germline V gene (reference sequence) yields DFQATT for CDR1 and SNEGSKA for CDR2. The CDR3 goes from the cysteine to the phenylalanine over 12 residues. Only the CDR3 DNA is retained, 36 bases long and in frame from the first base. V gives up 2 bases and J gives up 3 bases, and the segment between their germline ends measures 5 bases. Every donor was a healthy Caucasian. Three pairs of female monozygotic twins, all aged 18 to 29 years, were included in the twin cohort. Positive isolation kits from Invitrogen were used to isolate CD4+ and CD8+ T cell populations. Here is what the overall study found, with its caveats: Fewer insertions were carried by abundant cord blood beta clonotypes, a similar but weaker trend appeared in young adult naive repertoires, and no such trend appeared in memory repertoires. Recombination models systematically underestimated out-of-frame TCR alpha sharing in monozygotic twins but agreed with sharing between unrelated individuals. Zero-insertion analyses could be partly confounded by invariant T cells such as MAIT and iNKT, though diverse VJ usage argued against such confounding for most clonotypes. In beta out-of-frame sequences, excess twin sharing was weaker, because having fewer shared sequences lowered the signal-to-noise ratio. Compared with coincidental sharing between unrelated individuals, an excess of low generation-probability sequences was observed among out-of-frame TCR alpha sequences shared between twins. Because the same donors could not be followed over many years, the conclusions relied on cross-sectional statistical analysis.

Library preparation was by 5' RACE. The instrument given in TCRdb is Illumina HiSeq 2000. Template switching added a universal primer binding site, and the final cDNA carried a unique molecular identifier that allowed TCR cDNA molecules to be counted accurately. Specific primers in the conserved constant-segment region were used to synthesize first-strand cDNA for the TCR alpha and beta chains. Each cDNA library was double barcoded, with a SMART-Mk sample barcode plus Illumina barcodes, to control for contamination. TruSeq adapter sequences, together with Illumina sample barcodes, were added in two successive PCR steps. The Illumina HiSeq platform was used with custom primers to sequence TCR alpha and beta cDNA libraries. For the original study's pipeline: Unique molecular identifiers were extracted from raw reads with MiGEC, and CDR3 positions were determined with MiXCR. For each individual, recombination models were inferred using an EM algorithm with the repgenHMM and IGoR tools. The tcR package in R was used for shared clonotype analysis, with sharing normalized by the product of cloneset sizes. To study raw recombination without the effects of thymic and clonal selection, out-of-frame nonproductive sequences were analyzed. TCRdb trimmed the raw reads at Q25, called clones with MiXCR and kept productive beta chains. Identical CDR3 proteins give one entry, which carries the most common genes and DNA. Clone size and V and J calls follow TCRdb, not the original study. For this sample there are 350,000 or so distinct CDR3 sequences; about 12% appear just once. 7.2% of the sample is in the top ten clones.

The table lists this clonotype with many counts. Its antigen is not yet known. No clone much larger than this one lies a single base away; base qualities are absent. Separately, the same data were catalogued under a study of yellow fever vaccine responses in identical twins. The second study, in turn, reports: The T cell response to vaccination in identical twins was reported by the authors to appear partly convergent and partly personalized. In identical twins, the study followed T cell clones that responded to the vaccine with precision.

The chain uses TRBV20-1 and TRBJ2-1, with no reliable assignment of the D segment. This TCR came from a young woman in good health. The source material was CD8+ T cells sorted from blood. CDR3 reads: CSARYGYNEQFF. The base sequence is TGCAGTGCTAGATACGGCTACAATGAGCAGTTCTTC.